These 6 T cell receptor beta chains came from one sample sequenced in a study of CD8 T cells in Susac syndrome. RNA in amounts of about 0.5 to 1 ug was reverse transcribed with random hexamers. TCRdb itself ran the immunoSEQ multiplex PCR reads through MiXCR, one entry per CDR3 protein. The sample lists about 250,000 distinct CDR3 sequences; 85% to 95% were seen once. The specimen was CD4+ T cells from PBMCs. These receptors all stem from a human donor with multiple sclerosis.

The DNA of the CDR3 is TGCAGTGCTCCTTACGGTAATATTTTCACTGAAGCTTTCTTT. Protein sequence: CSAPYGNIFTEAFF. The chain joins TRBV20-1 to TRBJ1-1; unclear D gene. Germline V CDR1 and CDR2: DFQATT, SNEGSKA (reference sequence). Trimming took off 5 bases at V and 4 bases at J, with 17 bases between the two ends. This CDR3 region has 14 residues.

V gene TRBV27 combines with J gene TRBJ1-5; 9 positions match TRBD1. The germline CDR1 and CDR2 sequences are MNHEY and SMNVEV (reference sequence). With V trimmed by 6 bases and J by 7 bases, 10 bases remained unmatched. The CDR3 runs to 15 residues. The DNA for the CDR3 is TGTGCCAGCAGCCAGATAAACAGGGGGCAACAGCCCCAGCATTTT. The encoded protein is CASSQINRGQQPQHF.

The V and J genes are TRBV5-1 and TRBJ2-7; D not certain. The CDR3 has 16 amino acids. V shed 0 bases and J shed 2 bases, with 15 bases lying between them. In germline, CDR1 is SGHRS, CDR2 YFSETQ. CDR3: CASSLGAPQITYEQYF. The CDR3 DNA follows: TGCGCCAGCAGCTTGGGTGCTCCCCAAATAACCTACGAGCAGTACTTC.

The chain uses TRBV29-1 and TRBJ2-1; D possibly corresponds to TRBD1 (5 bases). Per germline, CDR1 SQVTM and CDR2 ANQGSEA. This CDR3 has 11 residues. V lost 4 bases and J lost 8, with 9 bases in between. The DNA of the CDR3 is TGCAGCGTTGCCAGGGCCGATGAGCAGTTCTTC. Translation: CSVARADEQFF.

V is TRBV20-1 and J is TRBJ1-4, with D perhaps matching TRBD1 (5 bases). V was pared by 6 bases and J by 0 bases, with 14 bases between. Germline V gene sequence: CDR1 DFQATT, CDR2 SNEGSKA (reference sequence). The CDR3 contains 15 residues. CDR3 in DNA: TGCAGTGCAAGGCCGGGGCCCTCAACTAATGAAAAACTGTTTTTT. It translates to CSARPGPSTNEKLFF.

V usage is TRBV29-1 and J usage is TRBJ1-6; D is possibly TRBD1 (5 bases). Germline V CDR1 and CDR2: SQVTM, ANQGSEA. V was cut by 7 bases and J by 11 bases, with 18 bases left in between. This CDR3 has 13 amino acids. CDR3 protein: CSAMKGFGAPLHF. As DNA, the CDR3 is TGCAGCGCCATGAAGGGGTTTGGGGCACCCCTCCACTTT.